The entry that follows covers one TCR beta chain sequence. Its antigen remains unidentified. No base quality values were provided; no much bigger clone lies one nucleotide off. Ends trimmed: V by 5 bases, J by 6 bases; bases unmatched to a gene: 14. The cysteine opens and the phenylalanine closes a CDR3 of 17 amino acids. Solely the CDR3 DNA is kept, with 51 bases framed from the first base. According to the germline V gene, CDR1 reads SGHTA and CDR2 reads FQGNSA. TCRbeta CDR3 regions were amplified from genomic DNA using the immunoSEQ Assay, a bias-controlled multiplex PCR. On the study's bioinformatics: The number of nucleated cells in each sample was estimated from the amplification of reference gene primers within the assay. To quantify the absolute abundance of each unique TCRbeta CDR3 rearrangement, sequence reads were collapsed and filtered. For each sample, productive Simpson clonality was calculated by taking the square root of Simpson's diversity index across productive rearrangements. What TCRdb holds here is the immuneACCESS table cut down to in-frame rearrangements. Part of the clones is not present; checked against another copy, under half of the missing clones reflect an unresolved V gene, and the others are unexplained. V, J and clone size derive from that table, while D and trimming were established from the DNA sequence. The sample table lists around 100,000 clones, about 85% of them with a count of one. 13% of the sample rests with the top ten.

This entry belongs to a study of blood T cell repertoires in COVID-19 (dated by TCRdb to 2019 to 2021). Looking at the study overall: The collaborator samples originated in the United States, Italy and Spain and spanned the acute and convalescent phases of COVID-19. The material from the prospective study consisted of cDNA or gDNA derived from T cells, B-cell-depleted T cells, or PBMCs. The dataset comprised deeply sampled blood TCRbeta repertoires from subjects exposed to, actively infected with, or recovered from COVID-19. The repertoires were released in a freely available public database intended as a resource for research on the immune response to SARS-CoV-2. The samples were drawn from two sources: the first 160 participants of the ongoing ImmuneRACE study, and 1,254 subjects contributed by 6 global collaborators. A de-identified subject ID, COVID-19 status, age in years and sex were almost always included in the sample metadata. Where available, HLA class I and class II types were taken from metadata supplied by the sample provider and were not determined by assay-based typing.

Each collaborating institution followed its own protocols to collect whole blood in K2EDTA tubes. For TCRbeta analysis, collaborators shipped samples in one of three forms: frozen whole blood, isolated PBMCs, or DNA extracted from either of those sample types. General findings and caveats noted by the study authors: The amount of clinical and demographic metadata varied by source and participant and was provided uncurated.

Recombination connected TRBV7-2 to TRBJ1-1, with TRBD1 matching 11 junction bases. This clonotype was sampled from a human donor in a cohort sampled during active COVID-19. The sequencing sample was made of peripheral blood. The sequence in DNA is TGTGCCAGCAGCCTACGACCAATGGGACAGGGGGGGCCTGAAGCTTTCTTT. It translates to CASSLRPMGQGGPEAFF.